This TCR beta chain emerged from a study of T cell responses to AZD1222 COVID-19 vaccine. Profiled with immunoSEQ multiplex PCR; TCRdb holds only in-frame clones, not every one. In the table there are 150,000 to 160,000 clones, around 89% of which are singletons. CDR1 ENHRY and CDR2 SYGVKD come from the germline V gene. The CDR3 has 15 residues. Trimming stripped 8 bases from V and 0 bases from J, with 17 bases between. This TCR derives from an adult in good health. J is TRBJ2-7 and V is TRBV10-3, with a possible D match to TRBD1 (6 bases). Sequenced material: peripheral blood, taken on day 0 of AZD1222 vaccination. This CDR3 reads CAIGSMGANSYEQYF. In DNA, the CDR3 is TGTGCCATCGGAAGTATGGGGGCAAACTCCTACGAGCAGTACTTC.